A single sample gave rise to the 16 T cell receptor beta chains below, sequenced in a study of post-analysis software for immune sequencing data. Study-level results: Five TRBV segments were significantly more frequent in patients than in controls. TRBV5-6, TRBV5-1 and TRBV20-1 were among these segments.

Prepared libraries of TCR beta cDNA carried unique molecular identifiers. TCRdb itself ran the PCR reads through MiXCR, one entry per CDR3 protein. The sample contains about 540,000 distinct CDR3 sequences, 30% to 40% of which appear only once. Which antigens these TCRs recognize remains unknown. Sequenced: blood. These receptors were obtained from a girl aged 2 to 17 with multiple sclerosis.

The chain recombines TRBV7-6 with TRBJ1-1, with a tentative D call TRBD1 (5 bases). Germline-derived CDR1 and CDR2 are SGHVS and FNYEAQ. The CDR3 runs to 17 residues. The germline V and J ends were trimmed by 5 bases and 1 base, with 20 bases remaining between them. CDR3 loop: CASSPGWGGTTNTEAFF. DNA for the CDR3: TGTGCCAGCAGCCCCGGGTGGGGGGGGACTACGAACACTGAAGCTTTCTTT.

This chain uses TRBV7-9 with TRBJ1-2; no clear D gene. The CDR3 runs to 13 residues. V lost 5 bases to trimming and J lost 2 bases, with 9 bases between them. Germline CDR1 SEHNR, CDR2 FQNEAQ (reference sequence). The CDR3 reads CASSPHENYGYTF. The CDR3 DNA sequence: TGTGCCAGCAGCCCCCATGAGAACTATGGCTACACCTTC. Variable domain in full (rest from reference TRBV7-9 and TRBJ1-2): DTGVSQNPRHKITKRGQNVTFRCDPISEHNRLYWYRQTLGQGPEFLTYFQNEAQLEKSRLLSDRFSAERPKGSFSTLEIQRTEQGDSAMYLCASSPHENYGYTFGSGTRLTVV.

This clonotype came up a few times. The rearrangement links TRBV6-5 to TRBJ1-2; TRBD1 matches at 9 bases. V dropped 8 bases and J dropped 7; count of bases not matched to a gene: 2. Germline lookup yields CDR1 MNHEY and CDR2 SVGAGI. This CDR3 region has 11 residues. DNA for the CDR3: TGTGCCAGCCGACAGGGGGGTGGCTACACCTTC. It yields the protein CASRQGGGYTF.

This clonotype was counted many times. The chain joins TRBV7-2 to TRBJ2-5; perhaps TRBD1 as D (6 bases). The CDR3 loop spans 13 amino acids. CDR1 SGHTA and CDR2 FQGNSA come from the germline V gene. V shed 5 bases and J shed 3 bases, with 10 bases lying between them. The CDR3: CASSAPGEETQYF. The CDR3 region has the DNA TGTGCCAGCAGCGCGCCAGGGGAAGAGACCCAGTACTTC. Variable domain in full (rest from reference TRBV7-2 and TRBJ2-5): GAGVSQSPSNKVTEKGKDVELRCDPISGHTALYWYRQSLGQGLEFLIYFQGNSAPDKSGLPSDRFSAERTGGSVSTLTIQRTQQEDSAVYLCASSAPGEETQYFGPGTRLLVL.

The chain couples TRBV6-5 to TRBJ1-1; D is ambiguous. Germline V lookup: CDR1 MNHEY, CDR2 SVGAGI. There are 14 residues in the CDR3. V dropped 5 bases and J dropped 4 bases, with 14 bases sitting between them. CDR3 amino acids: CASSPGVAVTEAFF. The CDR3 nucleotides are TGTGCCAGCAGTCCCGGGGTAGCGGTCACTGAAGCTTTCTTT.

This clonotype was observed many times. Mismatch with germline at one junction end may stem from a read error. This chain uses TRBV5-1 with TRBJ2-7; D possibly uses TRBD1 or TRBD2 (5 bases each). In germline, CDR1 is SGHRS, CDR2 YFSETQ. This CDR3 spans 13 amino acids. The CDR3 DNA is TGTGCCAGCAGCTTCCAGGGACCCTACGAGCAGTACTTC. Encoded protein: CASSFQGPYEQYF.

The V and J genes are TRBV6-1 and TRBJ2-5; 8 positions match TRBD1. Trimming cost V 4 bases and J 11 bases; bases outside gene matches: 9. Germline V CDR1 and CDR2: MNHNS, SASEGT. This CDR3 is 13 amino acids long. As DNA, the CDR3 is TGTGCCAGCAGTGTTAGGACAGGGTATGAGCAGTACTTC. This sequence encodes CASSVRTGYEQYF.

This clonotype came up a few times. V and J are TRBV10-3 and TRBJ2-7; TRBD2 might be the D (5 bases). The CDR3 covers 16 residues. The germline V gene has CDR1 ENHRY and CDR2 SYGVKD. Trimming took off 0 bases at V and 2 bases at J, with 14 bases between the two ends. CDR3 sequence: CAISESEGSEAYEQYF. The CDR3, as DNA: TGTGCCATCAGTGAGTCAGAGGGATCAGAGGCCTACGAGCAGTACTTC.

Only a few counts were recorded for this clonotype. One junction end does not reproduce the germline sequence, and a read error may be involved. The chain combines TRBV4-1 with TRBJ2-7; 8 bases are a match to TRBD1. This CDR3 comprises 13 residues. The germline CDR1 and CDR2 sequences are MGHRA and YSYEKL. This chain's CDR3 is CAGSHADRDEQYF. As DNA, the CDR3 is TGCGCCGGCAGCCACGCGGACAGGGATGAGCAGTACTTC.

This clonotype was seen a few times. This chain uses TRBV10-3 with TRBJ1-2, with D hard to call. The CDR3 totals 15 residues. Trimming removed 0 bases from V and 4 bases from J, with 12 bases in between. The germline V gene has CDR1 ENHRY and CDR2 SYGVKD. The CDR3 region is CAISESDSARYGYTF. The CDR3 bases are TGTGCCATCAGTGAGTCCGACTCAGCCCGCTATGGCTACACCTTC.

This clonotype was seen a few times. The rearrangement joins TRBV20-1 to TRBJ2-3, with D tentatively TRBD2 (6 bases). In germline, CDR1 is DFQATT, CDR2 SNEGSKA (reference sequence). CDR3 length: 15 residues. V gave up 3 bases and J gave up 0 bases, with 13 bases separating them. CDR3 DNA: TGCAGTGCTAGGGGGATAGCGGAAAGCACAGATACGCAGTATTTT. Translation: CSARGIAESTDTQYF.

The chain is built from TRBV29-1 and TRBJ1-1, with 10 bases lining up with TRBD1. After removal of 7 bases from V and 2 bases from J, the junction contained 1 base not matched to a gene. This CDR3 has 12 amino acids. Per the germline V gene, CDR1 is SQVTM and CDR2 is ANQGSEA. The CDR3 DNA is TGCAGCGGGGACAGGGGAAACACTGAAGCTTTCTTT. Residues: CSGDRGNTEAFF. Full variable domain (outside the CDR3, taken from reference TRBV29-1 and TRBJ1-1): SAVISQKPSRDICQRGTSLTIQCQVDSQVTMMFWYRQQPGQSLTLIATANQGSEATYESGFVIDKFPISRPNLTFSTLTVSNMSPEDSSIYLCSGDRGNTEAFFGQGTRLTVV.

Comments on this clonotype: Because the CDR3's place on the DNA is in doubt, the DNA is left out and the CDR3 is given as listed by TCRdb. The V gene is TRBV7-9, the J gene TRBJ1-5; TRBD1 is the table's D call and was not checked against the DNA. The CDR3 is 18 amino acids long, termini counted. Germline V CDR1 and CDR2: SEHNR, FQNEAQ (reference sequence). CDR3 sequence: CASSLGTGFMGDNQPQHF.

The chain links TRBV20-1 to TRBJ2-5; 13 bases are shared with TRBD2. Germline lookup yields CDR1 DFQATT and CDR2 SNEGSKA (reference sequence). The V gene end was trimmed by 5 bases and the J gene end by 5 bases; junction bases not matched to a gene: 11. The CDR3 is made up of 16 amino acids. DNA for the CDR3: TGCAGTGCTCGCCCTCGGACTAGCGGGGGATTTGAGACCCAGTACTTC. Residues: CSARPRTSGGFETQYF.

The V gene is TRBV10-3, the J gene TRBJ1-4; unclear D gene. V lost 0 bases and J lost 2, with 13 bases in between. Germline CDR1 is ENHRY and CDR2 is SYGVKD. The length of the CDR3 is 17 residues. The CDR3 here is CAISESRGGGTNEKLFF. The CDR3 bases are TGTGCCATCAGTGAGTCTCGAGGAGGCGGTACTAATGAAAAACTGTTTTTT.

This clonotype occurred a few times. The chain links TRBV20-1 to TRBJ2-7, with a weak D call TRBD2 (5 bases). The CDR3 extends over 17 amino acids. Germline loops: CDR1 DFQATT, CDR2 SNEGSKA (reference sequence). V lost 6 bases and J lost 0, with 24 bases in between. DNA of the CDR3: TGCAGTGCCGCAGGCGGGTCTCCCTACCGACACTCCTACGAGCAGTACTTC. It encodes CSAAGGSPYRHSYEQYF.